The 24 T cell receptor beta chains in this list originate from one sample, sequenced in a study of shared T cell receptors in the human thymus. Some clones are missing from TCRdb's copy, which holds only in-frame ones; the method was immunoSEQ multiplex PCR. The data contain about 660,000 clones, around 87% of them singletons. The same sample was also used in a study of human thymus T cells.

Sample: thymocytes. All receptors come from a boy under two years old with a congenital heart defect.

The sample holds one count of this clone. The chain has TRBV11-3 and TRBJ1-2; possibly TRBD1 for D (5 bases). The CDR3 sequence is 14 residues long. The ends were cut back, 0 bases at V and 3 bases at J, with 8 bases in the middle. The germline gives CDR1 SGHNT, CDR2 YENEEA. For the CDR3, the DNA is TGTGCCAGCAGCTTAGAAGGGGCCCACTATGGCTACACCTTC. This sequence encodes CASSLEGAHYGYTF.

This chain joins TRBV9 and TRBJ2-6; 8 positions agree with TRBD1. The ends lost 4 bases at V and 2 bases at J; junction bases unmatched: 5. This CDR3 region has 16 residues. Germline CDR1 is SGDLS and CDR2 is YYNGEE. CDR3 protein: CASSRDRGPGANVLTF. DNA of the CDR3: TGTGCCAGCAGCCGAGACAGGGGCCCTGGGGCCAACGTCCTGACTTTC.

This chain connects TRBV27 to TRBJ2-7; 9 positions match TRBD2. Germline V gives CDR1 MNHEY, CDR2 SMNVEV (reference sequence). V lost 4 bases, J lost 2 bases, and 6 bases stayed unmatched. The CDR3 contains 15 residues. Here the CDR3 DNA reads TGTGCCAGCAGTTGGCACGGGACTAGCCCCTACGAGCAGTACTTC. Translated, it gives CASSWHGTSPYEQYF.

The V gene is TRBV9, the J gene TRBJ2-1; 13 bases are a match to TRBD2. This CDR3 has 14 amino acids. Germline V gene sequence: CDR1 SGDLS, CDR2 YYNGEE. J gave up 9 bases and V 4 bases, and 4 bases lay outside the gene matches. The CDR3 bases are TGTGCCAGCAGCAAGACTAGCGGGAGGATTGAGCAGTTCTTC. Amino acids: CASSKTSGRIEQFF.

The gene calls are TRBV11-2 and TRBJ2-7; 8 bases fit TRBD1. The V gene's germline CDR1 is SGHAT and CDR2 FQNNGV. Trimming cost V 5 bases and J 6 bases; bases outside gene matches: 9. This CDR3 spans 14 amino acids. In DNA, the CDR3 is TGTGCCAGCAGCCGAAGGACAGGGTCCCGCGAGCAGTACTTC. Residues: CASSRRTGSREQYF.

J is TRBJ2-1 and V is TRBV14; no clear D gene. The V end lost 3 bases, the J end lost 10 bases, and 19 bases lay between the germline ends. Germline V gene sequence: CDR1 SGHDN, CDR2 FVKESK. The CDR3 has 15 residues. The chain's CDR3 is CASSHRSLLVREQFF. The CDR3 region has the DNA TGTGCCAGCAGCCATCGCTCTCTATTAGTCCGGGAGCAGTTCTTC.

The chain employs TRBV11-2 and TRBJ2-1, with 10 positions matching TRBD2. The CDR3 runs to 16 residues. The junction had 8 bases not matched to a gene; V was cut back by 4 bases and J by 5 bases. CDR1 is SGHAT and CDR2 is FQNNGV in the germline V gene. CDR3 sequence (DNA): TGTGCCAGCAGCTCGGAACTAGCGGGAAATAACAATGAGCAGTTCTTC. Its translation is CASSSELAGNNNEQFF. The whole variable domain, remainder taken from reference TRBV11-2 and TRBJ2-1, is EAGVAQSPRYKIIEKRQSVAFWCNPISGHATLYWYQQILGQGPKLLIQFQNNGVVDDSQLPKDRFSAERLKGVDSTLKIQPAKLEDSAVYLCASSSELAGNNNEQFFGPGTRLTVL.

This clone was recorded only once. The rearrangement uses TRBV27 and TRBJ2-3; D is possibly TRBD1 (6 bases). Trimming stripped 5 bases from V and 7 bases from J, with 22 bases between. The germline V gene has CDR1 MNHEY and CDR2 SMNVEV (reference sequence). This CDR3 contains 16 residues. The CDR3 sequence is CASSPTQGNNTNTQYF. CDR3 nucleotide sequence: TGTGCCAGCAGTCCCACACAGGGAAACAATACCAATACGCAGTATTTT.

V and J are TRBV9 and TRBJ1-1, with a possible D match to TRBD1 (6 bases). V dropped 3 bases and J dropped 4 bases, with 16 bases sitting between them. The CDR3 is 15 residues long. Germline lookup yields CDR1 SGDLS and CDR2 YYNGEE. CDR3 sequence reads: CASSGPIKGVTEAFF. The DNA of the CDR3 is TGTGCCAGCAGCGGTCCCATTAAGGGGGTCACTGAAGCTTTCTTT.

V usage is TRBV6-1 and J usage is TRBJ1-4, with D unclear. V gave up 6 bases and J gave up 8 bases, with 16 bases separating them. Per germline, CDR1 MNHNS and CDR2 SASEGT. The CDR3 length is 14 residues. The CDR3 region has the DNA TGTGCCAGCAGCAGGCTGTATGGAGGCGAAAAACTGTTTTTT. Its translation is CASSRLYGGEKLFF.

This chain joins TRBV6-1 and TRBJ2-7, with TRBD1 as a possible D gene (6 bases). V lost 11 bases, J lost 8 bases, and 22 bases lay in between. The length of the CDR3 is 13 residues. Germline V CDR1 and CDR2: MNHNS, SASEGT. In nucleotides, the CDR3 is TGTGCCGGCCGGGACATCCACACTACGCAGCAGTACTTC. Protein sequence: CAGRDIHTTQQYF.

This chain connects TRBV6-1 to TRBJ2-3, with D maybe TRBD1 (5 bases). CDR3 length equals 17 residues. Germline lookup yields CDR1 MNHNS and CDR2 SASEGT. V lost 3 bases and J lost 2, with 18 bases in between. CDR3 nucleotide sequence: TGTGCCAGCAGTGACGTGGGCGAACAGGTGTCCACAGATACGCAGTATTTT. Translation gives CASSDVGEQVSTDTQYF.

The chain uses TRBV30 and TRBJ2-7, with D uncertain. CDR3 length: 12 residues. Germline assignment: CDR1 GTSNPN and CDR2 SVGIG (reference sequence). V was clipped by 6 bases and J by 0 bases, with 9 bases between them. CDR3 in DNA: TGTGCCTGTTTGCGGAGCTCCTACGAGCAGTACTTC. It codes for CACLRSSYEQYF.

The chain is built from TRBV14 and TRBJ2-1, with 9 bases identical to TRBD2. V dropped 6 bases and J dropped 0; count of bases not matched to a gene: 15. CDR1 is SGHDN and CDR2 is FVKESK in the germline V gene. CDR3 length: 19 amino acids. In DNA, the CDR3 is TGTGCCAGCAGGCCGGGACTAGCCCCCCTCTCGGGCTCCTACAATGAGCAGTTCTTC. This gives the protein CASRPGLAPLSGSYNEQFF.

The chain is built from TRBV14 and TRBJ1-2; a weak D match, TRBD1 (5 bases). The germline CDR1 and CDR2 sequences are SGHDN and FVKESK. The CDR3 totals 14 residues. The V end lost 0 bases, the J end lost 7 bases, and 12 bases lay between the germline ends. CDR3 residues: CASSQDAGEGGYTF. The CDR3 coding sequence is TGTGCCAGCAGCCAAGATGCGGGGGAGGGTGGCTACACCTTC.

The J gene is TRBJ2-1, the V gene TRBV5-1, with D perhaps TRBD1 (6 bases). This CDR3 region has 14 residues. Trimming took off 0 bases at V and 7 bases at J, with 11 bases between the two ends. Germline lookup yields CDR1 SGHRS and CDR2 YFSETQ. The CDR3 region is CASSLDQGLNEQFF. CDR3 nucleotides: TGCGCCAGCAGCTTGGATCAGGGGTTGAATGAGCAGTTCTTC.

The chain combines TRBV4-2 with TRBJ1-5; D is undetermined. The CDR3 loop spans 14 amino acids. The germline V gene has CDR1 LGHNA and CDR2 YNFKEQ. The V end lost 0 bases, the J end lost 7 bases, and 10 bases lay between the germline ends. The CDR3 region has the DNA TGTGCCAGCAGCCAAGAGCGGGGTCTCCAGCCCCAGCATTTT. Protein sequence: CASSQERGLQPQHF.

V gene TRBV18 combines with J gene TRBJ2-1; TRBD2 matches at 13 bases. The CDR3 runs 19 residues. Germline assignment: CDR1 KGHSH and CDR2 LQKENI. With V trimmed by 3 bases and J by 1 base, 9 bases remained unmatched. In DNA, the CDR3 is TGTGCCAGCTCACCGGGGGGACTAGCGGGAAGGTCGTCCTACAATGAGCAGTTCTTC. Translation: CASSPGGLAGRSSYNEQFF.

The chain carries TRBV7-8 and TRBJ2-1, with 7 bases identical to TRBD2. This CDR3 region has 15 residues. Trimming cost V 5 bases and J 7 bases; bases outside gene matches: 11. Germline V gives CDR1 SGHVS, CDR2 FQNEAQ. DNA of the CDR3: TGTGCCAGCAGCCCCAGGCGGGAGAGAGCAAATGAGCAGTTCTTC. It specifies CASSPRRERANEQFF.

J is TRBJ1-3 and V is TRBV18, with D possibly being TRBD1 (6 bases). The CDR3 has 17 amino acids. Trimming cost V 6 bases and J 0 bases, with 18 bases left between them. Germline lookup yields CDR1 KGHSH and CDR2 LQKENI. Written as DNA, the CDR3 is TGTGCCAGCTCCCGCAGGGGCAGGGTAAGCTCTGGAAACACCATATATTTT. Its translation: CASSRRGRVSSGNTIYF.

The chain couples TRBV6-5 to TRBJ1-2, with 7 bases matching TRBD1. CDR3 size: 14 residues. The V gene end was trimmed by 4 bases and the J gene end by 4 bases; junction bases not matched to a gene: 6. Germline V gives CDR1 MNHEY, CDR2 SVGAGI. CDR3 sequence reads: CASSSLDRFYGYTF. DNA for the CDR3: TGTGCCAGCAGTTCACTGGACAGGTTCTATGGCTACACCTTC.

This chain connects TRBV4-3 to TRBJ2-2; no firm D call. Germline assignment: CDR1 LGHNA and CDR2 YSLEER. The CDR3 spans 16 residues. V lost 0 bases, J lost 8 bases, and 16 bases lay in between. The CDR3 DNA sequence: TGCGCCAGCAGCCAAGAACCTGACTGGGTGAAAGGGGAGCTGTTTTTT. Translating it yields CASSQEPDWVKGELFF.

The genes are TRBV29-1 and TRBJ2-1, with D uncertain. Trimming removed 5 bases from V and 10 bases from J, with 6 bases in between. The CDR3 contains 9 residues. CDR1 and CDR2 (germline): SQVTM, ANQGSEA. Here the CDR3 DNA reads TGCAGCGTTCCCGGGGAGCAGTTCTTC. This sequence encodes CSVPGEQFF.

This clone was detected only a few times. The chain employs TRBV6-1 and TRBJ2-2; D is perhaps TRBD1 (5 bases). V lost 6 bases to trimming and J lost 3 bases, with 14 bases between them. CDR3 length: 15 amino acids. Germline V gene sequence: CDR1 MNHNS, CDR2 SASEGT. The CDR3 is CASRPKGQYTGELFF. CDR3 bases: TGTGCCAGCAGACCAAAGGGGCAGTACACCGGGGAGCTGTTTTTT.